Listed below are T cell receptor beta chains from one sample, sequenced in a study of beta chain features in type 1 diabetes. This table comes from immunoSEQ multiplex PCR, and its TCRdb copy is limited to in-frame clones, with some not included. The sample shows 970,000 or so clones, 17% of them seen only once. The sequenced material came from naive CD4+ T cells from blood. The receptors here all came from a woman in her late teens or twenties in good health. CDR3s include the opening cysteine and the closing phenylalanine or tryptophan. A D gene is named only where the DNA matches it firmly. Only part of the rows carry a size: once, few, many, or a class if the clone is expanded.

CDR3 protein	CDR3 DNA	J gene	V gene	D gene	clone size
CASRHSRDTPRNTEAFF	TGTGCAAGTCGCCACTCCCGGGACACTCCCCGGAACACTGAAGCTTTCTTT	TRBJ1-1	TRBV12-2	NA	NA
CASSQDRSAGSYEQYF	TGTGCCAGCAGCCAAGATCGATCGGCAGGTTCCTACGAGCAGTACTTC	TRBJ2-7	TRBV5-4	NA	NA
CASSPTKGFAQYF	TGTGCCAGCAGCCCTACGAAGGGATTTGCGCAGTATTTT	TRBJ2-3	TRBV7-2	NA	few
CASSLGTVTNEKLFF	TGTGCCAGCAGCTTAGGGACTGTTACTAATGAAAAACTGTTTTTT	TRBJ1-4	TRBV7-9	NA	NA
CASTFGGHSSYEQYF	TGTGCCAGCACCTTTGGAGGACACAGCTCCTACGAGCAGTACTTC	TRBJ2-7	TRBV6-6	NA	few
CASSRGLAGGESYEQYF	TGCGCCAGCAGCCGGGGCCTAGCGGGAGGTGAATCCTACGAGCAGTACTTC	TRBJ2-7	TRBV5-1	TRBD2	NA
CASSLRDITGYGYTF	TGTGCCAGCAGTTTACGAGACATTACGGGGTATGGCTACACCTTC	TRBJ1-2	TRBV28	NA	few
CASSDSFALQETQYF	TGTGCCAGCAGTGACTCCTTTGCCCTTCAAGAGACCCAGTACTTC	TRBJ2-5	TRBV6-5	NA	NA
CASSVAGHTDTQYF	TGTGCCAGCAGCGTAGCTGGACACACAGATACGCAGTATTTT	TRBJ2-3	TRBV9	NA	few
CASSLGTSGYNEQFF	TGTGCCAGCAGCTTAGGGACTAGCGGGTACAATGAGCAGTTCTTC	TRBJ2-1	TRBV11-2	TRBD2	few
CASSLHQTSYEQYF	TGTGCCAGCAGCTTACATCAGACATCCTACGAGCAGTACTTC	TRBJ2-7	TRBV7-9	NA	NA
CASSTRGGEQFF	TGTGCCAGCAGTACACGTGGGGGTGAGCAGTTCTTC	TRBJ2-1	TRBV6-5	NA	NA
CASSLVTGANTGELFF	TGCGCCAGCAGCTTGGTGACAGGGGCCAACACCGGGGAGCTGTTTTTT	TRBJ2-2	TRBV5-1	TRBD1	few
CASSVRDRSHITNEKLFF	TGTGCCAGCAGCGTCCGGGACAGGAGCCATATAACTAATGAAAAACTGTTTTTT	TRBJ1-4	TRBV5-6	TRBD1	NA
CASSARYTGELFF	TGTGCCAGCAGCGCCCGGTACACCGGGGAGCTGTTTTTT	TRBJ2-2	TRBV7-3	NA	NA
CATSRDWGDTQYF	TGTGCCACCAGCAGAGATTGGGGGGATACGCAGTATTTT	TRBJ2-3	TRBV15	NA	few
CASSLGGRVSTDTQYF	TGTGCCAGCAGCTTGGGCGGGAGGGTCTCCACAGATACGCAGTATTTT	TRBJ2-3	TRBV5-4	TRBD2	NA
CASSQVVGQEYDEKLFF	TGCGCCAGCAGCCAAGTGGTCGGCCAGGAGTATGATGAAAAACTGTTTTTT	TRBJ1-4	TRBV4-3	NA	NA
CASSLYSMAGGRNNEQFF	TGTGCCAGCAGTTTATATAGCATGGCGGGAGGTAGAAACAATGAGCAGTTCTTC	TRBJ2-1	TRBV27	TRBD2	few
CASSEEGGTYEQYF	TGTGCCAGCAGTGAAGAAGGGGGCACCTACGAGCAGTACTTC	TRBJ2-7	TRBV25-1	TRBD1	NA
CASSRRGYTDTQYF	TGTGCCAGCAGCCGGAGGGGATACACAGATACGCAGTATTTT	TRBJ2-3	TRBV14	NA	NA
CARREGQGPYNEQFF	TGTGCCAGGAGAGAAGGACAGGGACCCTACAATGAGCAGTTCTTC	TRBJ2-1	TRBV19	TRBD1	few
CASSFPGTGRYEQYF	TGTGCCAGCAGTTTTCCCGGGACAGGACGCTACGAGCAGTACTTC	TRBJ2-7	TRBV28	TRBD1	few
CASSFGSRLQETQYF	TGTGCCAGCAGTTTCGGTTCTAGACTCCAAGAGACCCAGTACTTC	TRBJ2-5	TRBV28	NA	NA